This TCR beta chain appears in the sequencing data of a study of cytomegalovirus exposure and HLA in healthy donors. Study-wide results and limits: Cytomegalovirus-associated TCR beta chains were listed, numbering some 170.

13 Jbeta primers and 60 Vbeta primers were used for the PCR. The protocol was immunoSEQ multiplex PCR, while the TCRdb copy is restricted to in-frame clones and leaves out a portion. Counted here are 85,000 to 130,000 clones, roughly 75% occurring once; the ten biggest clones make up around 4.8%. A word on this clone: Its antigen is not known.

Specimen: PBMCs. This clonotype originated in a woman aged 18-30 years in good health and CMV-seropositive.

CDR3 DNA sequence: TGTGCCAGCAGCTTCGGTATTCTACGTCTGTATGAGCAGTTCTTC. Protein: CASSFGILRLYEQFF. The chain is built from TRBV7-8 and TRBJ2-1; D is ambiguous. The CDR3 runs 15 residues. V lost 3 bases and J 8 bases, leaving 17 bases between the germline ends. The germline V gene has CDR1 SGHVS and CDR2 FQNEAQ.